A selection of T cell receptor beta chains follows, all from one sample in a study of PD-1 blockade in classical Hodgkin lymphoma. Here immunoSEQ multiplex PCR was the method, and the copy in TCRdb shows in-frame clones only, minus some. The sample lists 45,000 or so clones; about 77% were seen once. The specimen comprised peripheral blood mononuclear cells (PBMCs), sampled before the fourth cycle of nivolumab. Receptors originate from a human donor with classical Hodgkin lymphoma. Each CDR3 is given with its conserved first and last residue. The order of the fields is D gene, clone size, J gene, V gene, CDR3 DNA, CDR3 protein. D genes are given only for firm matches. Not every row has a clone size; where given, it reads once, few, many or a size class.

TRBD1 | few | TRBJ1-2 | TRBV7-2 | TGTGCCAGCAGCCAGGACAGGAGCTATGGCTACACCTTC | CASSQDRSYGYTF
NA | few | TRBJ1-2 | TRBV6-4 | TGTGCCAGCAGGGGTAGTGCTAACTATGGCTACACCTTC | CASRGSANYGYTF
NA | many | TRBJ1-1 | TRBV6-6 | TGTGCCAGCAGCCCAGATGGGAAAGCTTTCTTT | CASSPDGKAFF
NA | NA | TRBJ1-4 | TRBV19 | TGTGCCAGCCGCAGGATCGAGGGGTCTAATGAAAAACTGTTTTTT | CASRRIEGSNEKLFF
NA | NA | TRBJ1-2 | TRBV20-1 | TGCAGTCCCCCGGGCGGCTACACCTTC | CSPPGGYTF
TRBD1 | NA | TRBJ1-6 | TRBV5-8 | TGTGCCAGCAGCTTGGCTGGGACAGCTCGGATCGTTTCACCCCTCCACTTT | CASSLAGTARIVSPLHF
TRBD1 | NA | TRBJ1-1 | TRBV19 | TGTGCCAGTAGTGTCAGGGGGACCACTGAAGCTTTCTTT | CASSVRGTTEAFF
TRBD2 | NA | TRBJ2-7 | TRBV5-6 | TGTGCCAGCAGCTTTTCTGCAGGCTGGCGGGGGGGCTACGAGCAGTACTTC | CASSFSAGWRGGYEQYF
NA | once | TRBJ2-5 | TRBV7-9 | TGTGCCAGCAGCTTACCTAGCCGGGAGACCCAGTACTTC | CASSLPSRETQYF
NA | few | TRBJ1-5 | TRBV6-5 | TGTGCCAGCTCCGCGGGGATCAATCAGCCCCAGCATTTT | CASSAGINQPQHF
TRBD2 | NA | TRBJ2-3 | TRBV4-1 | TGCGCCACCTCCCAGAGCGGGGGACCAGATACGCAGTATTTT | CATSQSGGPDTQYF
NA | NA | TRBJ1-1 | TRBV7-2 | TGTGCCAGCAGCTTTTCTACCGTGAACACTGAAGCTTTCTTT | CASSFSTVNTEAFF
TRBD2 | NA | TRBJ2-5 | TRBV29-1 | TGCAGCGTTGGAGGACTAGCGGGGGATGAGACCCAGTACTTC | CSVGGLAGDETQYF
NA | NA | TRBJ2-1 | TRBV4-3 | TGCGCCAGCAGCCCTCAAGTGCACTCCTACAATGAGCAGTTCTTC | CASSPQVHSYNEQFF
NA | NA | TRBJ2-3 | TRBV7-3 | TGTGCCAGCAGCGATACCCTGTTAGGTACGCAGTATTTT | CASSDTLLGTQYF
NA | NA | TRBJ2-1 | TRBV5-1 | TGCGCCAGCAGCGCCGGGACCACCAATGAGCAGTTCTTC | CASSAGTTNEQFF
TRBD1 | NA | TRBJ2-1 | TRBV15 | TGTGCCACCAGCCCCGGTACAGGGGACTACAATGAGCAGTTCTTC | CATSPGTGDYNEQFF
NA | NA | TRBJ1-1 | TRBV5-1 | TGCGCCAGCAGCTTCAGCGACCCGAACACTGAAGCTTTCTTT | CASSFSDPNTEAFF
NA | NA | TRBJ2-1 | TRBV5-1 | TGCGCCAGCAGCCCTGGACTTTCCGTCAATGAGCAGTTCTTC | CASSPGLSVNEQFF
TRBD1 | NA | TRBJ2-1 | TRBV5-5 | TGTGCCAGCAGCGGCGGGACAGGGGGCAATGAGCAGTTCTTC | CASSGGTGGNEQFF
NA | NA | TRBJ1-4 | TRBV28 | TGTGCCAGCGCTGAAGGCGGGGTTGCTAATGAAAAACTGTTTTTT | CASAEGGVANEKLFF
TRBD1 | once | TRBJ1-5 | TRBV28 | TGTGCCATCCAGCGAGGACAGGGCCGGCAGCCCCAGCATTTT | CAIQRGQGRQPQHF
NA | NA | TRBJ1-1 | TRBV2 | TGTGCCAGTAAGGACAGTTTGAACACTGAAGCTTTCTTT | CASKDSLNTEAFF
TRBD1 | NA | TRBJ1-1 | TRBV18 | TGTGCCAGCTCACGCCTTACAGGGGTGAACACTGAAGCTTTCTTT | CASSRLTGVNTEAFF
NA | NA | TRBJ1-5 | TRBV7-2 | TGTGCCAGCAGCTCCTTTTGGGATCAGCCCCAGCATTTT | CASSSFWDQPQHF
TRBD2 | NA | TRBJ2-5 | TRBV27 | TGTGCCAGCAGTTTGGCGGGGCGGGGGGTCCAGTACTTC | CASSLAGRGVQYF
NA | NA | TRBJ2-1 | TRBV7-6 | TGTGCCAGCAGCTTGGGGGGCCTTGAGCAGTTCTTC | CASSLGGLEQFF
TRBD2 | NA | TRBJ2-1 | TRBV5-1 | TGCGCCAGCAGCTTGTCGGCTAGCGGGGCCTCAGGGGATGAGCAGTTCTTC | CASSLSASGASGDEQFF
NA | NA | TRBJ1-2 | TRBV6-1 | TGTGCCAGCAGTGAATCGGTTGACTATGGCTACACCTTC | CASSESVDYGYTF
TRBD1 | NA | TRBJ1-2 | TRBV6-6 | TGTGCCAGCAGGGAGACAGGGGGCAACGGCTACACCTTC | CASRETGGNGYTF